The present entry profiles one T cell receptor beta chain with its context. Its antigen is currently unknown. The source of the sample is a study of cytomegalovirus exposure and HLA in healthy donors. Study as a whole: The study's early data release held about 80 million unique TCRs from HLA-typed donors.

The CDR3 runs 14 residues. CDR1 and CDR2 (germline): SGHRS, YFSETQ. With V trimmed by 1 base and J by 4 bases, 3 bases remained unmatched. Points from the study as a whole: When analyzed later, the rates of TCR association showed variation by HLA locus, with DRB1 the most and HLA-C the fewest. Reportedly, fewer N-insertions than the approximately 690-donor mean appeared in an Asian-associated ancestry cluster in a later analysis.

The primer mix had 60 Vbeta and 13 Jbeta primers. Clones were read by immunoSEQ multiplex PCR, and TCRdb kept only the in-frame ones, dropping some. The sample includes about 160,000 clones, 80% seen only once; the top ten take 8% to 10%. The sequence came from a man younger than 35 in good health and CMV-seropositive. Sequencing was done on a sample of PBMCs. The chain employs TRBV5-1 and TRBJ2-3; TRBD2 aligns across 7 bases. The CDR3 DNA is TGCGCCAGCAGCTTGTCTGGGGGGGCAGATACGCAGTATTTT. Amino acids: CASSLSGGADTQYF. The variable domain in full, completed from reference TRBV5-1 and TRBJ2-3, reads KAGVTQTPRYLIKTRGQQVTLSCSPISGHRSVSWYQQTPGQGLQFLFEYFSETQRNKGNFPGRFSGRQFSNSRSEMNVSTLELGDSALYLCASSLSGGADTQYFGPGTRLTVL.